What follows are 22 T cell receptor beta chains derived from one specimen sequenced in a study of T-cell reconstitution after alpha-beta-depleted transplantation in children. Unique molecular identifiers were built into the TCRbeta library. TCRdb independently ran MiXCR on the PCR reads; one entry per CDR3 protein. Of hundreds of thousands of distinct CDR3 sequences in the sample, 13% were seen once. The specimen was PBMCs, collected from the stem cell graft. The receptors come from a human donor who donated a stem cell graft to a child with Fanconi anemia.

The CDR3 sequence: CASSPRQNLYEPQHF. CDR3 in DNA: TGTGCCAGCAGTCCCCGACAGAATTTGTATGAGCCCCAGCATTTT. The chain has TRBV12-3 or TRBV12-4 and TRBJ1-5; TRBD1 might be the D (5 bases). Trimming removed 5 bases from V and 8 bases from J, with 19 bases in between. This CDR3 comprises 15 residues.

This clonotype was detected ten times or more. The chain couples TRBV28 to TRBJ1-1; D is unclear. Germline V gene data show CDR1 as MDHEN and CDR2 as SYDVKM. The germline V and J ends were trimmed by 5 bases and 1 base, with 14 bases remaining between them. This CDR3 is 15 amino acids long. CDR3 nucleotides: TGTGCCAGCAGTGGGGTGGAGGAGGGGAACACTGAAGCTTTCTTT. Translating it yields CASSGVEEGNTEAFF.

The J gene is TRBJ2-3, the V gene TRBV28, with D perhaps TRBD2 (6 bases). Deletions cut 7 bases from V and 5 bases from J, with 16 bases between. The CDR3 consists of 14 residues. In germline, CDR1 is MDHEN, CDR2 SYDVKM. CDR3 residues: CASTVGGVEDTQYF. CDR3 sequence (DNA): TGTGCCAGCACCGTTGGCGGGGTTGAAGATACGCAGTATTTT.

This clonotype was counted only a few times. The chain combines TRBV5-5 with TRBJ1-2, with a weak D call TRBD1 (6 bases). This CDR3 has 15 amino acids. Trimming stripped 4 bases from V and 4 bases from J, with 17 bases between. Germline loops: CDR1 SGHKS, CDR2 YYEKEE (reference sequence). The CDR3 DNA is TGTGCCAGCAGCCGGGATGGGGCAGGGGTCTATGGCTACACCTTC. It codes for CASSRDGAGVYGYTF.

The chain has TRBV11-2 and TRBJ1-2; D is unresolved. CDR1 is SGHAT, CDR2 FQNNGV, per germline. This CDR3 has 18 residues. Trimming shortened V by 5 bases and J by 1 base, and 23 bases separated the two germline ends. CDR3 region: CASSPEGFSGGLNYGYTF. Here the CDR3 DNA reads TGTGCCAGCAGCCCCGAGGGTTTCTCGGGAGGACTTAACTATGGCTACACCTTC.

This clonotype was seen many times. The J gene is TRBJ2-7, the V gene TRBV7-6; no clear D. The V gene lost 1 base and the J gene lost 7 bases, with 14 bases spanning the gap. The CDR3 is 14 residues long. Germline CDR1 is SGHVS and CDR2 is FNYEAQ. As DNA, the CDR3 is TGTGCCAGCAGCTTAGAGGATGGAAGGTGGGAGCAGTACTTC. This codes for CASSLEDGRWEQYF.

This clonotype came up many times. The rearrangement uses TRBV6-2 or TRBV6-3 and TRBJ1-5; D not resolved. V lost 7 bases and J 3 bases, leaving 7 bases between the germline ends. This CDR3 is built from 12 residues. Germline V lookup: CDR1 MNHEY, CDR2 SVGEGT. Here the CDR3 reads CASKVTNQPQHF. The CDR3 region has the DNA TGTGCCAGCAAGGTCACCAATCAGCCCCAGCATTTT.

This clonotype was recorded at least ten times. The chain is built from TRBV5-1 and TRBJ2-7; 9 bases line up with TRBD2. CDR1 is SGHRS, CDR2 YFSETQ, per germline. The CDR3 runs to 13 residues. V gave up 0 bases and J gave up 7 bases; unmatched junction bases: 2. Written as DNA, the CDR3 is TGCGCCAGCAGCTTGGGAGCGGGGGGTGAGCAGTACGTC. This codes for CASSLGAGGEQYV.

This clonotype was seen more than once but under ten times. The rearrangement uses TRBV3-1 and TRBJ1-2, with D maybe TRBD1 (5 bases). Germline values: CDR1 LGHDT, CDR2 YNNKEL (reference sequence). The CDR3 length is 16 residues. Trimming removed 0 bases from V and 6 bases from J, with 17 bases in between. As DNA, the CDR3 is TGTGCCAGCAGCCAAGAAAGGCAAGGGGCGCGCGATGGCTACACCTTC. Residues: CASSQERQGARDGYTF.

This clonotype was observed a few times. CDR3 in DNA: TGCGCCAGCAGCTCAGGGGATTCCAAAAACATTCAGTACTTC. Translated: CASSSGDSKNIQYF. The rearrangement joins TRBV5-1 to TRBJ2-4; perhaps TRBD1 as D (6 bases). Germline V gene sequence: CDR1 SGHRS, CDR2 YFSETQ. V was cut by 3 bases and J by 2 bases, with 9 bases left in between. The CDR3 runs to 14 residues. Together with reference TRBV5-1 and TRBJ2-4, the CDR3 gives the full variable domain: KAGVTQTPRYLIKTRGQQVTLSCSPISGHRSVSWYQQTPGQGLQFLFEYFSETQRNKGNFPGRFSGRQFSNSRSEMNVSTLELGDSALYLCASSSGDSKNIQYFGAGTRLSVL.

The sample holds a few counts of this clonotype. The DNA of the CDR3 is TGCGCCAGCAGCATCGCCATCAACTATGGCTACACCTTC. Translation: CASSIAINYGYTF. The V gene is TRBV5-1, the J gene TRBJ1-2; unclear D gene. This CDR3 region has 13 residues. The germline gives CDR1 SGHRS, CDR2 YFSETQ. With 4 bases removed from V and 2 bases from J, the gap between germline ends came to 9 bases.

This clonotype has a count of ten or more. The chain combines TRBV29-1 with TRBJ2-5; D gene ambiguous. Germline CDR1 reads SQVTM; CDR2 reads ANQGSEA. CDR3 size: 12 residues. Trimming stripped 0 bases from V and 4 bases from J, with 6 bases between. This chain's CDR3 is CSVEESRETQYF. CDR3 in DNA: TGCAGCGTTGAAGAGTCGCGAGAGACCCAGTACTTC.

This chain links TRBV6-5 with TRBJ1-1, with D tentatively TRBD1 (5 bases). Trimming pared 0 bases from V and 0 bases from J, leaving 8 bases between. Looked up from germline, CDR1 is MNHEY and CDR2 is SVGAGI. This CDR3 contains 15 residues. The CDR3 sequence: CASSYSETVNTEAFF. Here the CDR3 DNA reads TGTGCCAGCAGTTACTCTGAGACAGTGAACACTGAAGCTTTCTTT.

This clonotype was counted a few times. The chain is built from TRBV2 and TRBJ1-2; D is perhaps TRBD1 (5 bases). The CDR3 spans 12 residues. The germline V gene encodes CDR1 SNHLY and CDR2 FYNNEI. The V and J ends lost 7 bases and 8 bases respectively, with 14 bases between them. In DNA, the CDR3 is TGTGCCAGCACGCTCCAAAGGGGAGGCTACACCTTC. Amino acid sequence: CASTLQRGGYTF.

The V and J genes are TRBV29-1 and TRBJ1-1, with D uncertain. Deletions cut 5 bases from V and 0 bases from J, with 10 bases between. The germline V gene encodes CDR1 SQVTM and CDR2 ANQGSEA. The CDR3 loop spans 13 amino acids. The CDR3 sequence: CSVLSGLNTEAFF. CDR3 bases: TGCAGCGTTCTATCGGGATTGAACACTGAAGCTTTCTTT.

The chain is built from TRBV5-6 and TRBJ2-3; 7 nucleotides agree with TRBD2. CDR3 length equals 16 residues. In germline, CDR1 is SGHDT, CDR2 YYEEEE. V lost 4 bases, J lost 3 bases, and 11 bases stayed unmatched. The CDR3 loop is CASSTFGLVGTDTQYF. DNA for the CDR3: TGTGCCAGCAGCACCTTTGGACTAGTCGGTACAGATACGCAGTATTTT. Drawing the rest from reference TRBV5-6 and TRBJ2-3, the complete variable domain is DAGVTQSPTHLIKTRGQQVTLRCSPKSGHDTVSWYQQALGQGPQFIFQYYEEEERQRGNFPDRFSGHQFPNYSSELNVNALLLGDSALYLCASSTFGLVGTDTQYFGPGTRLTVL.

This clonotype was recorded at least ten times. The chain has TRBV4-2 and TRBJ1-6, with 10 nucleotides matching TRBD1. Per germline, CDR1 LGHNA and CDR2 YNFKEQ. There are 15 residues in the CDR3. V lost 0 bases and J lost 8; bases outside the gene matches: 1. The CDR3 coding sequence is TGTGCCAGCAGCCAAGATGGACAGGGGGATTCACCCCTCCACTTT. Translation gives CASSQDGQGDSPLHF.

This clonotype was seen a handful of times. The rearrangement joins TRBV3-1 to TRBJ2-3; D uncertain. CDR1 is LGHDT, CDR2 YNNKEL, per germline (reference sequence). The CDR3 is 15 residues long. The germline V and J ends were trimmed by 0 bases and 5 bases, with 12 bases remaining between them. The CDR3 coding sequence is TGTGCCAGCAGCCAAGATTGGGCCTACCAAGATACGCAGTATTTT. It translates to CASSQDWAYQDTQYF.

The chain joins TRBV5-1 to TRBJ2-3; 9 bases match TRBD2. This CDR3 region has 16 residues. J gave up 5 bases and V 4 bases, and 11 bases lay outside the gene matches. Germline V lookup: CDR1 SGHRS, CDR2 YFSETQ. In nucleotides, the CDR3 is TGCGCCAGCAGCCCTGGACTAGCGCCTACCGGAGATACGCAGTATTTT. Translating it yields CASSPGLAPTGDTQYF.

This clonotype was counted only a few times. The chain combines TRBV6-1 with TRBJ1-5, with D tentatively TRBD1 (5 bases). Between the trimmed V and J ends, which lost 3 bases and 3 bases, there was a span of 12 bases. Germline V lookup: CDR1 MNHNS, CDR2 SASEGT. The CDR3 runs to 15 residues. Here the CDR3 reads CASSDRGLYNQPQHF. The DNA of the CDR3 is TGTGCCAGCAGTGACCGGGGACTGTACAATCAGCCCCAGCATTTT.

This clonotype came up many times. The V call is TRBV24-1, the J call TRBJ1-5, with D perhaps matching TRBD1 (6 bases). The germline gives CDR1 KGHDR, CDR2 SFDVKD. Deletions cut 5 bases from V and 4 bases from J, with 17 bases between. The CDR3 has 16 residues. The CDR3 loop reads CATSGGTGGDNQPQHF. The CDR3 DNA is TGTGCCACCAGTGGGGGAACGGGGGGCGATAATCAGCCCCAGCATTTT.

This clonotype has just a few counts. The chain couples TRBV7-3 to TRBJ2-3; either TRBD1 or TRBD2 may supply D (5 bases each). The germline V gene encodes CDR1 SGHTA and CDR2 FQGTGA. With 5 bases removed from V and 1 base from J, the gap between germline ends came to 13 bases. CDR3 size: 15 residues. The CDR3 DNA sequence: TGTGCCAGCAGCCCGGGGACGGCCCGCACAGATACGCAGTATTTT. It is translated as CASSPGTARTDTQYF. The whole variable domain, filled in from reference TRBV7-3 and TRBJ2-3, reads GAGVSQTPSNKVTEKGKYVELRCDPISGHTALYWYRQSLGQGPEFLIYFQGTGAADDSGLPNDRFFAVRPEGSVSTLKIQRTERGDSAVYLCASSPGTARTDTQYFGPGTRLTVL.